These 11 T cell receptor beta chains came from one sample sequenced in a study of T cell responses to AZD1222 COVID-19 vaccine. Profiling relied on immunoSEQ multiplex PCR, and the TCRdb table lists in-frame clones only, not all of them. The sample carries approximately 100,000 clones, roughly 92% recorded once. The sequences come from peripheral blood, collected on day 0 of AZD1222 vaccination. These receptors came from an adult in good health.

The rearrangement joins TRBV7-6 to TRBJ2-5, with 10 bases fitting TRBD2. Losses at the gene ends were 5 bases for V and 1 base for J; bases not matched to a gene: 10. Germline CDR1 reads SGHVS; CDR2 reads FNYEAQ. There are 17 residues in the CDR3. CDR3 sequence (DNA): TGTGCCAGCAGCCTCCGACTAGCGGGTATCCCCCAAGAGACCCAGTACTTC. Its protein product is CASSLRLAGIPQETQYF.

The chain joins TRBV9 to TRBJ2-5, with 8 bases matching TRBD2. This CDR3 contains 17 residues. Trimming at V came to 4 bases and at J to 4 bases, leaving 15 bases not matched to a gene. Germline V gene lookup returns CDR1 SGDLS and CDR2 YYNGEE. The CDR3, as DNA: TGTGCCAGCAGCCCTCGACCCAGCGGGGGTAGCTTAGAGACCCAGTACTTC. Amino acids: CASSPRPSGGSLETQYF.

J is TRBJ1-3 and V is TRBV14; D is uncertain. The CDR3 length is 14 residues. Germline CDR1 is SGHDN and CDR2 is FVKESK. V gave up 1 base and J gave up 1 base, with 5 bases separating them. The chain's CDR3 is CASSQGFSGNTIYF. CDR3 in DNA: TGTGCCAGCAGCCAAGGGTTTTCTGGAAACACCATATATTTT.

This chain uses TRBV4-3 with TRBJ2-4; 8 nucleotides line up with TRBD1. The length of the CDR3 is 17 residues. The V gene end was trimmed by 4 bases and the J gene end by 2 bases; junction bases not matched to a gene: 10. The germline V gene has CDR1 LGHNA and CDR2 YSLEER. The CDR3 sequence is CASSLFSGGATKNIQYF. DNA of the CDR3: TGCGCCAGCAGCCTCTTCTCAGGGGGCGCGACCAAAAACATTCAGTACTTC.

DNA for the CDR3: TGCGCCAGCAGCCCCCCCAGGGCGGGGGTAAACTATGGCTACACCTTC. It yields the protein CASSPPRAGVNYGYTF. The rearrangement links TRBV5-1 to TRBJ1-2; maybe TRBD1 (5 bases). Germline V lookup: CDR1 SGHRS, CDR2 YFSETQ. This CDR3 comprises 16 residues. Between the trimmed V and J ends, which lost 4 bases and 2 bases, there was a span of 18 bases.

This clone was picked up a small number of times. The chain links TRBV6-6 to TRBJ1-5; 7 nucleotides agree with TRBD1. Per germline, CDR1 MNHNY and CDR2 SVGAGI (reference sequence). V was pared by 5 bases and J by 2 bases, with 12 bases of the junction left unmatched. This CDR3 spans 17 amino acids. CDR3 in DNA: TGTGCCAGCAGTCGACAGGGTATCTGGACGGGCAATCAGCCCCAGCATTTT. Residues: CASSRQGIWTGNQPQHF.

This clone was picked up one time. V gene TRBV19 combines with J gene TRBJ1-5, with TRBD1 matching 9 bases. Trimming at V came to 9 bases and at J to 3 bases, leaving 6 bases not matched to a gene. The CDR3 extends over 14 amino acids. Germline loops: CDR1 LNHDA, CDR2 SQIVND (reference sequence). The CDR3 region has the DNA TGTGCCAGCTTTGGGACAGGGCCCAATCAGCCCCAGCATTTT. It translates to CASFGTGPNQPQHF.

This clone was found a few times. The rearrangement uses TRBV6-5 and TRBJ2-7; 8 bases agree with TRBD1. The CDR3 loop spans 16 amino acids. V trimming: 0 bases; J trimming: 4 bases; junction bases outside the gene matches: 8. Germline assignment: CDR1 MNHEY and CDR2 SVGAGI. The CDR3 sequence: CASSYSRQGAVYEQYF. The CDR3 DNA follows: TGTGCCAGCAGTTACTCGAGGCAGGGGGCTGTGTACGAGCAGTACTTC.

This CDR3 reads CAWSVIGGSNQPQHF. The CDR3 DNA follows: TGTGCCTGGAGTGTCATAGGGGGGAGCAATCAGCCCCAGCATTTT. The chain carries TRBV30 and TRBJ1-5; maybe TRBD1 (6 bases). Germline loops: CDR1 GTSNPN, CDR2 SVGIG (reference sequence). With 0 bases removed from V and 1 base from J, the gap between germline ends came to 10 bases. The CDR3 has 15 residues.

This chain joins TRBV5-6 and TRBJ2-3; TRBD2 is a possible D gene (6 bases). The CDR3 runs to 16 residues. Trimming stripped 0 bases from V and 3 bases from J, with 14 bases between. Germline CDR1 is SGHDT and CDR2 is YYEEEE. CDR3 DNA: TGTGCCAGCAGCTTGGTGGAGGGGTTGATAACAGATACGCAGTATTTT. Protein: CASSLVEGLITDTQYF.

The V and J genes are TRBV4-1 and TRBJ1-1; D not certain. Trimming left V 1 base short and J 0 bases short, with 9 bases between. The CDR3 contains 15 residues. CDR1 MGHRA and CDR2 YSYEKL come from the germline V gene. The CDR3 sequence: CASSQVLAMNTEAFF. The CDR3 DNA reads TGCGCCAGCAGCCAAGTGTTAGCCATGAACACTGAAGCTTTCTTT.